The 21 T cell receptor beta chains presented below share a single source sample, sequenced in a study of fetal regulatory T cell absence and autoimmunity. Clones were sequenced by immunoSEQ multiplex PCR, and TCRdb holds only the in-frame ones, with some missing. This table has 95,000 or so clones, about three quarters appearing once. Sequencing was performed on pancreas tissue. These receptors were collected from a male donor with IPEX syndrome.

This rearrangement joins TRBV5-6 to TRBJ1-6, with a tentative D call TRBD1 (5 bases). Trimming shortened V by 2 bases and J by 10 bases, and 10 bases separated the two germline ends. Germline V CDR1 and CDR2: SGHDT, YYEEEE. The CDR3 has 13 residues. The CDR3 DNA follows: TGTGCCAGCAGCTTCCAGGGTAGGTCACCCCTCCACTTT. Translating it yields CASSFQGRSPLHF.

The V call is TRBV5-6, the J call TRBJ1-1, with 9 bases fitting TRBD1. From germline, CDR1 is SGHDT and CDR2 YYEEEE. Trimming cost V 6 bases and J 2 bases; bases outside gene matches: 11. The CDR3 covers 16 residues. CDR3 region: CASTKDRGPFNTEAFF. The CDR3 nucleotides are TGTGCCAGCACCAAGGACAGGGGTCCCTTCAACACTGAAGCTTTCTTT.

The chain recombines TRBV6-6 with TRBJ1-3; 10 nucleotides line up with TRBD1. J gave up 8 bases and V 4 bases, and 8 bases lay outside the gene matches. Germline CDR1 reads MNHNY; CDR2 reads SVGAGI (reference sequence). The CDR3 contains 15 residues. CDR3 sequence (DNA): TGTGCCAGCAGTTTGGCGGGACAGGGGAAGGACACCATATATTTT. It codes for CASSLAGQGKDTIYF.

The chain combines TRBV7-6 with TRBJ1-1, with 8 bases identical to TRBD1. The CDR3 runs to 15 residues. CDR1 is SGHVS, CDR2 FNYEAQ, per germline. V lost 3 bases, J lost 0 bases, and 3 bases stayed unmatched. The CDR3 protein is CASSFPGGMNTEAFF. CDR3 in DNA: TGTGCCAGCAGCTTCCCAGGGGGCATGAACACTGAAGCTTTCTTT.

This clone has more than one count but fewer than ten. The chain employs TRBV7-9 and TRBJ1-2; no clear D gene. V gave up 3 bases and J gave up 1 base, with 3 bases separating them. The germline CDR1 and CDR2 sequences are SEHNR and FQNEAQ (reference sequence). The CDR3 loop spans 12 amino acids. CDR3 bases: TGTGCCAGCAGCTTCCATAACTATGGCTACACCTTC. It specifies CASSFHNYGYTF.

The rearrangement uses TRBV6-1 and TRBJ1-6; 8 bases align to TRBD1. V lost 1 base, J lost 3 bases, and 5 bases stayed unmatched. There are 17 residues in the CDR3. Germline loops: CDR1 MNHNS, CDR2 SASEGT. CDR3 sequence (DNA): TGTGCCAGCAGTGAAGGTACGACAGGGGACTATAATTCACCCCTCCACTTT. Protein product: CASSEGTTGDYNSPLHF.

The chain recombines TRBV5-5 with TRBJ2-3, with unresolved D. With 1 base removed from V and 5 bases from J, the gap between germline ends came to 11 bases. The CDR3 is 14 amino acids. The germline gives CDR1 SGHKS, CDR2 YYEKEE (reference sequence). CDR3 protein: CASSLIGIQDTQYF. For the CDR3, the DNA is TGTGCCAGCAGCTTGATAGGGATCCAAGATACGCAGTATTTT.

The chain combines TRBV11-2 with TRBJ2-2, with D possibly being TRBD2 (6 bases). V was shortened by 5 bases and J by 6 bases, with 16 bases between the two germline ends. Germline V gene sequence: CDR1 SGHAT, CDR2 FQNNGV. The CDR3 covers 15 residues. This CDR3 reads CASSAGTWEAGELFF. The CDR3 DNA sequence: TGTGCCAGCAGCGCCGGGACTTGGGAGGCCGGGGAGCTGTTTTTT.

The CDR3 region has the DNA TGCGCCAGCAGCCCTATAGGGGCAGGGGCGAACACCGGGGAGCTGTTTTTT. Translated, it gives CASSPIGAGANTGELFF. V and J are TRBV4-1 and TRBJ2-2; TRBD1 might be the D (6 bases). Per the germline V gene, CDR1 is MGHRA and CDR2 is YSYEKL. Trimming removed 4 bases at V and 0 bases at J, with 15 bases between. CDR3 length equals 17 residues.

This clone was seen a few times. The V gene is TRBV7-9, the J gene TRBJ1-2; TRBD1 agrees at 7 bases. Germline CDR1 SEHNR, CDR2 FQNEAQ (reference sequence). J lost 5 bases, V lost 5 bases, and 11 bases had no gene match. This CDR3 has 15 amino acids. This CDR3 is CASSQGGQNSYGYTF. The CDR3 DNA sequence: TGTGCCAGCAGCCAGGGGGGACAGAACTCATATGGCTACACCTTC.

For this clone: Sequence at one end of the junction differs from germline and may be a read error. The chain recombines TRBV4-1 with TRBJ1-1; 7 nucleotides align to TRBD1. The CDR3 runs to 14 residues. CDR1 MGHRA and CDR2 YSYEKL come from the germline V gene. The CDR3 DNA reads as TGCGCCAGCAGTCAAGCGAGGGGGCTCGCTGAAGCTTTCTTT. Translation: CASSQARGLAEAFF.

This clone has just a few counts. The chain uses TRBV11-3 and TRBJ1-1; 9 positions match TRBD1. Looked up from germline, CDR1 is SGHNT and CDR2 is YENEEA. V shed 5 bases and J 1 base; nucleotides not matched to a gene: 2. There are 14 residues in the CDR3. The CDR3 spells CASSPDRGNTEAFF. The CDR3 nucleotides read TGTGCCAGCAGCCCGGACAGGGGGAACACTGAAGCTTTCTTT.

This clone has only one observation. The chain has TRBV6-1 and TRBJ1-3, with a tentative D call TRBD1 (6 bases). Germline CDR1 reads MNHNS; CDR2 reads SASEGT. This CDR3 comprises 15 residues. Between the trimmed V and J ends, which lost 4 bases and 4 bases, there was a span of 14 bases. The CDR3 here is CASSGTVLLGNTIYF. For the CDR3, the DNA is TGTGCCAGCAGTGGGACAGTCCTTCTAGGAAACACCATATATTTT.

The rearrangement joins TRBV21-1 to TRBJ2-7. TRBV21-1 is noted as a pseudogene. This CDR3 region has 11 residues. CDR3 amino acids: CASSGRLEQYF. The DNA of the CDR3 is TGTGCCAGCAGCGGACGACTCGAGCAGTACTTC.

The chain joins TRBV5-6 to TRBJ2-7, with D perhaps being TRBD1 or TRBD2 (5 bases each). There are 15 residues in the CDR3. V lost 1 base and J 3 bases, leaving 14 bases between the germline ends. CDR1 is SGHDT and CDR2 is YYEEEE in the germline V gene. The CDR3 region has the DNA TGTGCCAGCAGCTTGCGAGCGGACACAATCTACGAGCAGTACTTC. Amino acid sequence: CASSLRADTIYEQYF.

This CDR3 is CASSSWSGGADTQYF. The DNA for the CDR3 is TGTGCCAGCAGCTCATGGAGCGGGGGGGCAGATACGCAGTATTTT. This chain joins TRBV7-8 and TRBJ2-3, with TRBD2 matching 10 bases. The CDR3 sequence is 15 residues long. J gave up 4 bases and V 4 bases, and 5 bases lay outside the gene matches. CDR1 SGHVS and CDR2 FQNEAQ come from the germline V gene.

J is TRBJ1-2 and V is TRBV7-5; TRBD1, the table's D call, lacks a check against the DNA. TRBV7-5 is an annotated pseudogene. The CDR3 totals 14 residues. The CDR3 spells CVRSTQGARYGYTF. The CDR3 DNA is TGTGTCAGAAGTACCCAGGGGGCGCGGTATGGCTACACCTTC.

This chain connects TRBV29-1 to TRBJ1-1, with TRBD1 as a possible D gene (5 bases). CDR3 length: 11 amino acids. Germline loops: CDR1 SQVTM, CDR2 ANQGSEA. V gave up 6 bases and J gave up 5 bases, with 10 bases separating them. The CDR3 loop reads CSVPGGTEAFF. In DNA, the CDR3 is TGCAGCGTCCCGGGGGGGACTGAAGCTTTCTTT.

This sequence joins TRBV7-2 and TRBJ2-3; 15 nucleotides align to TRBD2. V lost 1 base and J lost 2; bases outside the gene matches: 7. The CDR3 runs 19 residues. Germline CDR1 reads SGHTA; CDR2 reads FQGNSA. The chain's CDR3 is CASSLVPGLAGGLTDTQYF. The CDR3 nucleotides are TGTGCCAGCAGCTTAGTTCCGGGACTAGCGGGGGGACTCACAGATACGCAGTATTTT.

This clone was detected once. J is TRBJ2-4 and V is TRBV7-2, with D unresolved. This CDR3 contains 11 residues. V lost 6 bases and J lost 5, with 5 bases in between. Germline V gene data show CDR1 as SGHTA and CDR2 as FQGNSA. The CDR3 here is CASRWENIQYF. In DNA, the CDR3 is TGTGCCAGCAGGTGGGAAAACATTCAGTACTTC.

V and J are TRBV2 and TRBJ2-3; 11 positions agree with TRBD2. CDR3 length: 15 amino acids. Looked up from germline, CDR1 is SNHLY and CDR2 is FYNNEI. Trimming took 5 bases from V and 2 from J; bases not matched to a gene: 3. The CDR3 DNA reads TGTGCCAGCAGTTGGGGACTAGCGGACACAGATACGCAGTATTTT. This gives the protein CASSWGLADTDTQYF.